This T cell receptor beta chain was retrieved from a study of blood T cells in healthy people across ages. The second PCR ran roughly 7 to 11 cycles with a sample-barcoded 5' primer and J-beta primers. TCRdb independently ran MiXCR on the 5' RACE reads; one entry per CDR3 protein. Here the sample spans over 1,500,000 distinct CDR3 sequences, 30% to 40% being singletons. The V gene's germline CDR1 is SGHTA and CDR2 FQGNSA. The CDR3 has 15 residues. Trimming pared 3 bases from V and 0 bases from J, leaving 12 bases between. Sequenced: blood. The chain uses TRBV7-2 and TRBJ2-7; unclear D gene. This sequence originates from a human donor in good health. The CDR3 loop reads CASSFFGVNSYEQYF. CDR3 nucleotides: TGTGCCAGCAGCTTTTTTGGGGTTAACTCCTACGAGCAGTACTTC.